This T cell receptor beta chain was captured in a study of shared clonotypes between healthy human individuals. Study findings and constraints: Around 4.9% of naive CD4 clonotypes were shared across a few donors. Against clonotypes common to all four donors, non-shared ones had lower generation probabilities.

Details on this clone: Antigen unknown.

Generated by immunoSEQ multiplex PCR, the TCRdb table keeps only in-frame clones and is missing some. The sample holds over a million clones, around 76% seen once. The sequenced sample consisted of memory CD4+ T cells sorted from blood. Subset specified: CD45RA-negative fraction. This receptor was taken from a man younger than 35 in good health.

CDR3 bases: TGTGCCAGCACCCCCGGGAGTGGGACTGAAGCTTTCTTT. Encoded protein: CASTPGSGTEAFF. The chain couples TRBV6-5 to TRBJ1-1; D call uncertain. This CDR3 contains 13 residues. Germline CDR1 is MNHEY and CDR2 is SVGAGI. V lost 7 bases to trimming and J lost 5 bases, with 14 bases between them.